These 26 T cell receptor beta chains originate from one sample sequenced in a study of memory CD4+ T cells and cytomegalovirus serostatus. The data were produced by immunoSEQ multiplex PCR, yet TCRdb's version contains in-frame clones alone and is incomplete. The table has approximately 56,000 clones, 82% seen once; the top ten hold over 0.35%. Single viable CD3+CD4+CD8-CD45RO+ cells were sorted as the memory CD4+ T cells. The sample consisted of memory CD4+ T cells from blood. These receptor sequences come from an adult in good health and CMV-seronegative.

A single count supports this clone. DNA of the CDR3: TGTGCCAGCAGCCGAGGACAGCGTGAGACCCAGTACTTC. The encoded protein is CASSRGQRETQYF. The chain joins TRBV11-2 to TRBJ2-5; D is possibly TRBD1 (6 bases). The germline V gene encodes CDR1 SGHAT and CDR2 FQNNGV. This CDR3 has 13 amino acids. V was shortened by 5 bases and J by 5 bases, with 12 bases between the two germline ends.

The V gene is TRBV19, the J gene TRBJ1-1, with a possible D match to TRBD1 (5 bases). CDR3 length: 13 residues. Deletions cut 3 bases from V and 4 bases from J, with 9 bases between. From germline, CDR1 is LNHDA and CDR2 SQIVND (reference sequence). CDR3 region: CASSIKGTTEAFF. CDR3 DNA: TGTGCCAGTAGTATCAAGGGGACCACTGAAGCTTTCTTT. The full variable domain, completed using reference TRBV19 and TRBJ1-1, is DGGITQSPKYLFRKEGQNVTLSCEQNLNHDAMYWYRQDPGQGLRLIYYSQIVNDFQKGDIAEGYSVSREKKESFPLTVTSAQKNPTAFYLCASSIKGTTEAFFGQGTRLTVV.

The chain has TRBV14 and TRBJ2-1; TRBD1 might be the D (6 bases). Trimming stripped 3 bases from V and 7 bases from J, with 16 bases between. This CDR3 contains 15 residues. Germline V lookup: CDR1 SGHDN, CDR2 FVKESK. CDR3 nucleotides: TGTGCCAGCAGCCATGGGCAGGGGCGCAGGAATGAGCAGTTCTTC. Protein: CASSHGQGRRNEQFF.

J is TRBJ2-3 and V is TRBV7-9; D gene ambiguous. This CDR3 has 13 residues. The V gene's germline CDR1 is SEHNR and CDR2 FQNEAQ (reference sequence). V was cut by 5 bases and J by 0 bases, with 6 bases left in between. CDR3 region: CASSHPSTDTQYF. The CDR3 DNA sequence: TGTGCCAGCAGCCATCCAAGCACAGATACGCAGTATTTT.

This chain uses TRBV5-6 with TRBJ1-2, with D uncertain. The CDR3 is 16 amino acids. V lost 4 bases and J lost 4, with 20 bases in between. The germline V gene has CDR1 SGHDT and CDR2 YYEEEE. Written as DNA, the CDR3 is TGTGCCAGCAGCGTGGGAGGTTCCGGGTCCTTCTATGGCTACACCTTC. Translating gives CASSVGGSGSFYGYTF.

This clone came up once. The chain combines TRBV5-6 with TRBJ1-2, with D possibly TRBD1 on 5 matching bases. Trimming took 4 bases from V and 5 from J, leaving 21 bases between them. CDR1 and CDR2 (germline): SGHDT, YYEEEE. The CDR3 is 16 amino acids. CDR3 region: CASSTPTGGGAYGYTF. Written as DNA, the CDR3 is TGTGCCAGCAGCACCCCGACGGGCGGTGGGGCATATGGCTACACCTTC. The full variable domain, completed using reference TRBV5-6 and TRBJ1-2, is DAGVTQSPTHLIKTRGQQVTLRCSPKSGHDTVSWYQQALGQGPQFIFQYYEEEERQRGNFPDRFSGHQFPNYSSELNVNALLLGDSALYLCASSTPTGGGAYGYTFGSGTRLTVV.

This clone was seen a handful of times. The chain joins TRBV14 to TRBJ1-4, with D possibly matching TRBD1 (6 bases). The V end was cut by 4 bases, the J end by 4 bases, with 16 bases between. In germline, CDR1 is SGHDN, CDR2 FVKESK. This CDR3 has 16 residues. The CDR3 here is CASSPQGSQYNEKLFF. CDR3 in DNA: TGTGCCAGCAGCCCCCAGGGGTCCCAGTATAATGAAAAACTGTTTTTT.

This chain joins TRBV10-2 and TRBJ1-2; the match to TRBD1 covers 8 bases. The CDR3 has 16 residues. Germline trimming cut 7 bases from V and 1 base from J; bases unmatched to any gene: 11. In germline, CDR1 is WSHSY, CDR2 SAAADI. CDR3 sequence (DNA): TGCGCCAGCACCGTTGGGCAGGGGGCTGGTAACTATGGCTACACCTTC. Residues: CASTVGQGAGNYGYTF.

The chain couples TRBV6-6 to TRBJ2-1, with 9 bases fitting TRBD2. J was trimmed by 7 bases and V by 6 bases; bases with no gene match: 4. Germline values: CDR1 MNHNY, CDR2 SVGAGI (reference sequence). The CDR3 has 13 residues. CDR3 in amino acids: CASSLGLANEQFF. The CDR3 bases are TGTGCCAGCAGCTTGGGACTAGCAAATGAGCAGTTCTTC.

The CDR3 here is CASSLGGLAGTDTQYF. DNA of the CDR3: TGTGCCAGCAGCTTAGGGGGCCTAGCGGGCACAGATACGCAGTATTTT. The rearrangement joins TRBV7-9 to TRBJ2-3; TRBD2 matches at 7 bases. The CDR3 consists of 16 residues. The V gene's germline CDR1 is SEHNR and CDR2 FQNEAQ (reference sequence). After removal of 1 base from V and 1 base from J, the junction contained 5 bases not matched to a gene.

This clone was seen once. The chain uses TRBV6-4 and TRBJ1-5; D is uncertain. Trimming took off 4 bases at V and 3 bases at J, with 19 bases between the two ends. The V gene's germline CDR1 is MRHNA and CDR2 SNTAGT. The CDR3 contains 17 residues. The CDR3 sequence is CASSVLGRGCLNQPQHF. In DNA, the CDR3 is TGTGCCAGCAGTGTACTAGGTAGAGGGTGCCTCAATCAGCCCCAGCATTTT.

The J gene is TRBJ2-3, the V gene TRBV28; maybe TRBD1 (5 bases). V lost 7 bases to trimming and J lost 4 bases, with 15 bases between them. Germline loops: CDR1 MDHEN, CDR2 SYDVKM. This CDR3 has 14 residues. As DNA, the CDR3 is TGTGCCAGCATGACCAGGGCCGGTGCAGATACGCAGTATTTT. It translates to CASMTRAGADTQYF.

V is TRBV7-2 and J is TRBJ1-2; 7 bases are a match to TRBD1. The CDR3 has 15 residues. V was pared by 4 bases and J by 4 bases, with 9 bases of the junction left unmatched. Germline V gene sequence: CDR1 SGHTA, CDR2 FQGNSA. The CDR3 nucleotides read TGTGCCAGCAGCTCCCAGGGGGGGCTAGGCTATGGCTACACCTTC. Translation gives CASSSQGGLGYGYTF.

This chain joins TRBV7-3 and TRBJ2-5, with D hard to call. Germline CDR1 reads SGHTA; CDR2 reads FQGTGA. V was shortened by 0 bases and J by 5 bases, with 13 bases between the two germline ends. This CDR3 spans 15 amino acids. In nucleotides, the CDR3 is TGTGCCAGCAGCTTAACGTTCAGTTCCCGGGAGACCCAGTACTTC. Translation: CASSLTFSSRETQYF.

This chain connects TRBV7-2 to TRBJ1-5; weak D call: TRBD1 (6 bases). Germline V lookup: CDR1 SGHTA, CDR2 FQGNSA. The CDR3 is 16 amino acids. The V and J ends lost 5 bases and 3 bases respectively, with 17 bases between them. The CDR3 nucleotides read TGTGCCAGCAGCCCCAGCGGGACAAGGAACAATCAGCCCCAGCATTTT. This encodes CASSPSGTRNNQPQHF. The full variable domain, completed using reference TRBV7-2 and TRBJ1-5, is GAGVSQSPSNKVTEKGKDVELRCDPISGHTALYWYRQSLGQGLEFLIYFQGNSAPDKSGLPSDRFSAERTGGSVSTLTIQRTQQEDSAVYLCASSPSGTRNNQPQHFGDGTRLSIL.

This sequence joins TRBV6-6 and TRBJ2-1; D uncertain. The CDR3 spans 14 residues. From germline, CDR1 is MNHNY and CDR2 SVGAGI (reference sequence). V shed 0 bases and J shed 10 bases, with 13 bases lying between them. CDR3 DNA: TGTGCCAGCAGTTACTCGGGTCACTCCGCCGAGCAGTTCTTC. Its translation: CASSYSGHSAEQFF.

The chain carries TRBV2 and TRBJ2-1; TRBD2 matches 10 bases. The CDR3 spans 16 residues. Trimming cost V 6 bases and J 9 bases; bases outside gene matches: 14. Germline V gene sequence: CDR1 SNHLY, CDR2 FYNNEI. This CDR3 reads CASSSGLADLQSEQFF. The CDR3 coding sequence is TGTGCCAGCAGCTCTGGACTAGCGGACCTTCAGAGTGAGCAGTTCTTC.

CDR3 nucleotides: TGTGCCACCAGCAGAGGTGGGTCTTACAATGAGCAGTTCTTC. Translated, it gives CATSRGGSYNEQFF. The chain couples TRBV15 to TRBJ2-1; no reliable D call. The germline V and J ends were trimmed by 1 base and 4 bases, with 8 bases remaining between them. Per the germline V gene, CDR1 is LNHNV and CDR2 is YYDKDF (reference sequence). The CDR3 is 14 amino acids.

The chain employs TRBV5-1 and TRBJ1-3; TRBD1 might be the D (5 bases). CDR3 length: 15 amino acids. V lost 4 bases and J 7 bases, leaving 18 bases between the germline ends. Germline values: CDR1 SGHRS, CDR2 YFSETQ. The CDR3, as DNA: TGCGCCAGCAGCGTCGGACACCCTGGGGGGAACACCATATATTTT. It is translated as CASSVGHPGGNTIYF.

The rearrangement links TRBV5-1 to TRBJ1-2, with 8 bases aligning to TRBD1. Germline-derived CDR1 and CDR2 are SGHRS and YFSETQ. The CDR3 totals 15 residues. The J segment lost 4 bases and the V segment lost 0 bases, leaving 5 bases of the junction unmatched. The CDR3 here is CASSLAVTGGYGYTF. The CDR3 coding sequence is TGCGCCAGCAGCTTGGCCGTAACAGGGGGCTATGGCTACACCTTC.

This clone was counted once. This chain links TRBV6-6 with TRBJ2-1; possible D gene TRBD1, 6 bases. V was trimmed by 7 bases and J by 8 bases, leaving 21 bases between them. The germline V gene has CDR1 MNHNY and CDR2 SVGAGI (reference sequence). CDR3 length equals 15 residues. CDR3 region: CASTHRDTGHHEQFF. The CDR3 nucleotides read TGTGCCAGCACCCACCGGGACACCGGTCACCATGAGCAGTTCTTC.

This clone was counted between two and nine times. The V call is TRBV7-9, the J call TRBJ1-1; D possibly corresponds to TRBD1 (5 bases). Trimming cost V 1 base and J 4 bases, with 13 bases left between them. Looked up from germline, CDR1 is SEHNR and CDR2 is FQNEAQ (reference sequence). This CDR3 is built from 15 residues. The CDR3: CASSLGRRRGTEAFF. As DNA, the CDR3 is TGTGCCAGCAGCTTAGGGAGGCGGAGGGGCACTGAAGCTTTCTTT.

The gene calls are TRBV28 and TRBJ1-6; no reliable D call. The CDR3 spans 16 residues. CDR1 and CDR2 (germline): MDHEN, SYDVKM. V was pared by 2 bases and J by 5 bases, with 13 bases between. CDR3 sequence (DNA): TGTGCCAGCAGTTTAAAGAGGCAGCTTAATAATTCACCCCTCCACTTT. Translated: CASSLKRQLNNSPLHF.

In nucleotides, the CDR3 is TGTGCCAGCAGCTTAGAGCGGAGCTCTGGAAACACCATATATTTT. This codes for CASSLERSSGNTIYF. The chain couples TRBV11-2 to TRBJ1-3; no firm D call. In germline, CDR1 is SGHAT, CDR2 FQNNGV. The CDR3 is made up of 15 amino acids. V dropped 0 bases and J dropped 0 bases, with 6 bases sitting between them.

The V and J genes are TRBV28 and TRBJ1-1, with 8 positions matching TRBD1. Germline-derived CDR1 and CDR2 are MDHEN and SYDVKM. The CDR3 covers 14 residues. Trimming removed 6 bases from V and 2 bases from J; junction bases left unmatched: 5. The CDR3 loop reads CASRGQVSNTEAFF. CDR3 DNA sequence: TGTGCCAGCAGGGGACAGGTTTCTAACACTGAAGCTTTCTTT.

The V gene is TRBV6-5, the J gene TRBJ1-6, with a weak D call TRBD1 (5 bases). Germline V lookup: CDR1 MNHEY, CDR2 SVGAGI. The CDR3 is 15 residues long. V was clipped by 6 bases and J by 8 bases, with 17 bases between them. CDR3 in amino acids: CASSPTQGSHSPLHF. CDR3 nucleotide sequence: TGTGCCAGCAGCCCTACTCAGGGCTCTCATTCACCCCTCCACTTT.